This paragraph covers one T cell receptor beta chain sequence. The sample belongs to a study of shared clonotypes between healthy human individuals. The length of the CDR3 is 12 residues. CDR1 is SEHNR and CDR2 is FQNEAQ in the germline V gene (reference sequence). Genomic DNA belonging to each subset was distributed in equal measure over several immunoSEQ plates. The input for sorted-subset replicate PCRs was 200 ng DNA, about 30,000 T cell genomes. Generated by immunoSEQ multiplex PCR, the TCRdb table keeps only in-frame clones and is missing some. The table includes about 690,000 clones, roughly 91% detected once.

What was sequenced was memory CD8+ T cells from PBMCs. Documented subset: CD45RO+ cells pooled with CCR7-negative TemRA cells. This sequence was found in a young man in good health. Some clones in this sample may be carry-over from other donors' samples. V and J are TRBV7-9 and TRBJ2-1; 8 nucleotides align to TRBD1. The CDR3 region has the DNA TGTGCGCAGGGACAGGCTTACAATGAGCAGTTCTTC. This translates into CAQGQAYNEQFF.